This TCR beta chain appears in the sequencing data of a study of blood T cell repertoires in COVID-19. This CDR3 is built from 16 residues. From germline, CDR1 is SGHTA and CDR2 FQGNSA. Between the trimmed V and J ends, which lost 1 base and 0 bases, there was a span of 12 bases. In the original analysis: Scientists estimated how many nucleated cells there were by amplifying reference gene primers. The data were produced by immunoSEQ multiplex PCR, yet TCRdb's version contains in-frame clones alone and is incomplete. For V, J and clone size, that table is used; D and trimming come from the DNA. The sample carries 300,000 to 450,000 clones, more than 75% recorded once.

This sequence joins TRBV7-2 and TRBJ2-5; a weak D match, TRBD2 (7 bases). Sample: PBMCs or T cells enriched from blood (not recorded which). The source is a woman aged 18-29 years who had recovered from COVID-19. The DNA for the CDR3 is TGTGCCAGCAGCTTAGGAGGGGGGGGGTACCAAGAGACCCAGTACTTC. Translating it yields CASSLGGGGYQETQYF.